This record looks at one T cell receptor (beta chain) sequence and its context. The antigen remains unidentified. This sample stems from a study of CD8 T cells in Susac syndrome. General observations from the study: TCR sequencing and HLA analysis covered a relatively small number of individuals.

This CDR3 region has 16 residues. With 5 bases removed from V and 4 bases from J, the gap between germline ends came to 18 bases. Germline CDR1 is SGDLS and CDR2 is YYNGEE. The T cells that were sequenced for TCR beta were CD8+ and CD4+ cells from blood. Both CD4+ and CD8+ T cells were negatively isolated, and TEMRA cells underwent FACS enrichment. Reverse transcription used about 0.5 to 1 ug RNA and random hexamers. The amplification used immunoSEQ multiplex PCR on TCR beta CDR3; it spanned 54 Vbeta and 13 Jbeta. TCRdb recomputed calls from the immunoSEQ multiplex PCR reads with MiXCR, one row per CDR3 protein. Of 65,000 to 80,000 distinct CDR3 sequences listed, roughly nine tenths are singletons.

Sequencing was carried out using CD8+ T cells from PBMCs. The clonotype was recovered from a human donor with multiple sclerosis. The chain links TRBV9 to TRBJ1-4, with a tentative D call TRBD1 (5 bases). This chain's CDR3 is CASSPGRRLGNEKLFF. The DNA of the CDR3 is TGTGCCAGCAGTCCGGGACGGCGACTCGGTAATGAAAAACTGTTTTTT.